These 14 T cell receptor beta chains were all obtained from the same sample, sequenced in a study of CD8+ T cells in alopecia areata. The treatment here: oral pan-JAK inhibitor, 5-10 mg twice daily. Extracted from the samples, RNA was reverse transcribed into cDNA to serve as the sequencing template. The protocol was immunoSEQ multiplex PCR, while the TCRdb copy is restricted to in-frame clones and leaves out a portion. This sample has 95,000 to 100,000 clones, with approximately 63% found just once. This sample comprised CD8+ T cells sorted from blood, obtained at approximately week 60, from a patient treated with tofacitinib. These receptors all stem from a human donor with alopecia areata.

The rearrangement joins TRBV28 to TRBJ2-7; D possibly corresponds to TRBD1 (6 bases). Germline CDR1 reads MDHEN; CDR2 reads SYDVKM. This CDR3 has 16 residues. Trimming cost V 5 bases and J 2 bases, with 19 bases left between them. The CDR3 DNA sequence: TGTGCCAGCAGTCTATACAGGGTGGAGGTTCCCTACGAGCAGTACTTC. This codes for CASSLYRVEVPYEQYF.

This clone was seen once. This chain links TRBV15 with TRBJ2-5; TRBD2 aligns across 10 bases. Trimming cost V 1 base and J 5 bases; bases outside gene matches: 10. Germline loops: CDR1 LNHNV, CDR2 YYDKDF (reference sequence). The CDR3 spans 17 residues. The CDR3 nucleotides are TGTGCCACCAGCAGAGTCCCGGGACTAGCGCCCAGGGAGACCCAGTACTTC. Protein sequence: CATSRVPGLAPRETQYF.

The rearrangement uses TRBV6-5 and TRBJ1-2; no clear D. The V end lost 0 bases, the J end lost 7 bases, and 15 bases lay between the germline ends. The CDR3 covers 15 residues. CDR1 is MNHEY, CDR2 SVGAGI, per germline. The CDR3 here is CASSYSGRGAGGYTF. CDR3 coding DNA: TGTGCCAGCAGTTACTCGGGCCGGGGAGCAGGTGGCTACACCTTC.

This clone appeared a few times. The rearrangement uses TRBV5-6 and TRBJ1-2, with 9 positions matching TRBD1. Looked up from germline, CDR1 is SGHDT and CDR2 is YYEEEE. The J segment lost 2 bases and the V segment lost 0 bases, leaving 5 bases of the junction unmatched. This CDR3 region has 16 residues. CDR3 sequence: CASSLGGTGTNYGYTF. CDR3 coding DNA: TGTGCCAGCAGCTTGGGTGGGACAGGGACAAACTATGGCTACACCTTC.

The chain joins TRBV6-5 to TRBJ2-1; 12 bases align to TRBD2. V was clipped by 0 bases and J by 8 bases; unmatched bases: 5. Germline V gene data show CDR1 as MNHEY and CDR2 as SVGAGI. The CDR3 contains 16 residues. The CDR3 reads CASSYSASGGADEQFF. CDR3 DNA sequence: TGTGCCAGCAGTTACTCGGCTAGCGGGGGGGCGGATGAGCAGTTCTTC.

The table lists this clone with a few counts. This sequence joins TRBV9 and TRBJ1-6; D unclear. The germline V gene has CDR1 SGDLS and CDR2 YYNGEE. This CDR3 comprises 13 residues. The V gene lost 2 bases and the J gene lost 10 bases, with 10 bases spanning the gap. The CDR3 DNA sequence: TGTGCCAGCAGCGTCGGAGAGAACTCACCCCTCCACTTT. Translating gives CASSVGENSPLHF.

The chain links TRBV9 to TRBJ1-2; TRBD1 matches at 9 bases. Germline V gives CDR1 SGDLS, CDR2 YYNGEE. The trim removed 0 bases at V and 3 bases at J, leaving 3 bases unmatched. There are 15 residues in the CDR3. This chain's CDR3 is CASSVGDRDYYGYTF. The CDR3 DNA reads as TGTGCCAGCAGCGTAGGGGACAGGGACTACTATGGCTACACCTTC. The variable domain in full, with the rest retrieved from reference TRBV9 and TRBJ1-2, is DSGVTQTPKHLITATGQRVTLRCSPRSGDLSVYWYQQSLDQGLQFLIQYYNGEERAKGNILERFSAQQFPDLHSELNLSSLELGDSALYFCASSVGDRDYYGYTFGSGTRLTVV.

This chain links TRBV30 with TRBJ2-1; D gene uncertain. Germline V gives CDR1 GTSNPN, CDR2 SVGIG (reference sequence). The CDR3 sequence is 12 residues long. V was shortened by 2 bases and J by 10 bases, with 12 bases between the two germline ends. The CDR3 region has the DNA TGTGCCTGGAGTTTAGACCGGGTCGAGCAGTTCTTC. Translating gives CAWSLDRVEQFF. Together with reference TRBV30 and TRBJ2-1, the CDR3 gives the full variable domain: SQTIHQWPATLVQPVGSPLSLECTVEGTSNPNLYWYRQAAGRGLQLLFYSVGIGQISSEVPQNLSASRPQDRQFILSSKKLLLSDSGFYLCAWSLDRVEQFFGPGTRLTVL.

The chain couples TRBV16 to TRBJ2-4, with unresolved D. There are 16 residues in the CDR3. Deletions cut 0 bases from V and 3 bases from J, with 12 bases between. CDR1 and CDR2 (germline): KGHSY, FQNENV. The CDR3 nucleotides read TGTGCCAGCAGCCAATCTGACGGTGTGGGCAAAAACATTCAGTACTTC. This translates into CASSQSDGVGKNIQYF. Using reference TRBV16 and TRBJ2-4 for the parts outside the CDR3, the full variable domain is GEEVAQTPKHLVRGEGQKAKLYCAPIKGHSYVFWYQQVLKNEFKFLISFQNENVFDETGMPKERFSAKCLPNSPCSLEIQATKLEDSAVYFCASSQSDGVGKNIQYFGAGTRLSVL.

CDR3 loop: CASSYSTSVKETQYF. CDR3 DNA: TGTGCCAGCAGTTACTCGACTAGCGTAAAAGAGACCCAGTACTTC. This chain uses TRBV6-5 with TRBJ2-5; 8 nucleotides align to TRBD2. The CDR3 is 15 amino acids. Trimming cost V 0 bases and J 3 bases; bases outside gene matches: 3. The germline CDR1 and CDR2 sequences are MNHEY and SVGAGI.

This clone came up once. The gene calls are TRBV4-1 and TRBJ1-5, with TRBD1 as a possible D gene (5 bases). Germline V lookup: CDR1 MGHRA, CDR2 YSYEKL. V was cut by 4 bases and J by 6 bases, with 16 bases left in between. The CDR3 runs to 15 residues. CDR3: CASSLGLGEGQPQHF. The CDR3 region has the DNA TGCGCCAGCAGCCTGGGATTGGGGGAGGGTCAGCCCCAGCATTTT.

The chain combines TRBV30 with TRBJ1-2; D remains unclear. The CDR3 runs to 14 residues. The V gene's germline CDR1 is GTSNPN and CDR2 SVGIG (reference sequence). The ends were cut back, 5 bases at V and 0 bases at J, with 13 bases in the middle. This CDR3 reads CAWDRIGSNYGYTF. The CDR3 DNA sequence: TGTGCCTGGGACCGTATCGGGTCTAACTATGGCTACACCTTC.

This clone came up many times. The V and J genes are TRBV7-9 and TRBJ1-1, with D unclear. The CDR3 is 15 amino acids. V was trimmed by 1 base and J by 0 bases, leaving 9 bases between them. Looked up from germline, CDR1 is SEHNR and CDR2 is FQNEAQ (reference sequence). The DNA for the CDR3 is TGTGCCAGCAGCTTAGAAGCGGGCATGAACACTGAAGCTTTCTTT. This encodes CASSLEAGMNTEAFF.

The J gene is TRBJ2-1, the V gene TRBV6-6; 8 positions agree with TRBD1. Germline CDR1 and CDR2: MNHNY and SVGAGI (reference sequence). The junction had 7 bases not matched to a gene; V was cut back by 0 bases and J by 6 bases. The CDR3 totals 16 residues. For the CDR3, the DNA is TGTGCCAGCAGTTACTCTACCGGGACAGGCTCCAATGAGCAGTTCTTC. It is translated as CASSYSTGTGSNEQFF.